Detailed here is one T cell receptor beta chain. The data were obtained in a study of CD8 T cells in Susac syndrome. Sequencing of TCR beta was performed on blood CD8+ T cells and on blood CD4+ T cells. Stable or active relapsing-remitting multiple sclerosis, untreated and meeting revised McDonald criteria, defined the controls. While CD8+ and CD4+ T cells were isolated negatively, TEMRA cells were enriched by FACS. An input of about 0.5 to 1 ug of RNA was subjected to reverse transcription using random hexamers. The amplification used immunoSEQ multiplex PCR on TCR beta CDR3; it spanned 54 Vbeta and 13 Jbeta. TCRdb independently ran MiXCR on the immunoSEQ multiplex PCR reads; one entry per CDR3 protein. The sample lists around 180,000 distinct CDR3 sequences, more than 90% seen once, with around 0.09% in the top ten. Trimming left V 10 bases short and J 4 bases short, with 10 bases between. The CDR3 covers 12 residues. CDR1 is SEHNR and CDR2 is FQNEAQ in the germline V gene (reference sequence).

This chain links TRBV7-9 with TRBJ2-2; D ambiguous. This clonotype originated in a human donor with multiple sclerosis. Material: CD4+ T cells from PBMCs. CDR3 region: CATPQFTGELFF. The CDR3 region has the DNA TGTGCCACCCCGCAATTCACCGGGGAGCTGTTTTTT.